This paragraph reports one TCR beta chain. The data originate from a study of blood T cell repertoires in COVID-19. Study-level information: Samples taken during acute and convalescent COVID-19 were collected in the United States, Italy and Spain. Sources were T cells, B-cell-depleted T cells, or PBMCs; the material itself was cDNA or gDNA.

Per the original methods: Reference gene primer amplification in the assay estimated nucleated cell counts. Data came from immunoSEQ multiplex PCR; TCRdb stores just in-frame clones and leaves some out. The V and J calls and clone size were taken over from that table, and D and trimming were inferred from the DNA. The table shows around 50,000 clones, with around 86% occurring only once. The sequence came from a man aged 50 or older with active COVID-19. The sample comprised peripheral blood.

CDR3 DNA: TGCAGCGCCGGGGGGCCGCCAGGTACGAAGGCCGTTGAAGCTTTCTTT. Translation: CSAGGPPGTKAVEAFF. The chain has TRBV29-1 and TRBJ1-1; perhaps TRBD1 as D (6 bases). The CDR3 consists of 16 residues. With 7 bases removed from V and 7 bases from J, the gap between germline ends came to 28 bases. Germline-derived CDR1 and CDR2 are SQVTM and ANQGSEA.